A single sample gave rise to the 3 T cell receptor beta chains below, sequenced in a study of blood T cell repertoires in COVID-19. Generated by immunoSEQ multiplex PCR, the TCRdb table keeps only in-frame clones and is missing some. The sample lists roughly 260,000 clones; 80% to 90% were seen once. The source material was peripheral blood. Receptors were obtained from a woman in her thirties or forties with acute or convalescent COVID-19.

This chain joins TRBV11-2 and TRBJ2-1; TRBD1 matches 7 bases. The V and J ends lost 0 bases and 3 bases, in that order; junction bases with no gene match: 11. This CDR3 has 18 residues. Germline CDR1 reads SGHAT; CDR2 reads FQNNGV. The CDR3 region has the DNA TGTGCCAGCAGCTTAGAGCCCCCCGGGACAGCATACTACAATGAGCAGTTCTTC. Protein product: CASSLEPPGTAYYNEQFF.

The CDR3 is CASSPGGYTQYF. The CDR3 nucleotides are TGTGCCAGCAGTCCTGGCGGATATACGCAGTATTTT. The rearrangement uses TRBV6-6 and TRBJ2-3; D remains ambiguous. V lost 5 bases, J lost 7 bases, and 10 bases lay in between. CDR3 size: 12 residues. Germline V gives CDR1 MNHNY, CDR2 SVGAGI (reference sequence).

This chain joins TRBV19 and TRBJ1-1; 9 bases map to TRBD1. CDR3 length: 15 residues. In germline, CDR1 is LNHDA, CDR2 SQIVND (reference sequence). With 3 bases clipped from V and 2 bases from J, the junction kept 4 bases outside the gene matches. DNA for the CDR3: TGTGCCAGTAGTATGACAGGGGGATTCAACACTGAAGCTTTCTTT. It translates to CASSMTGGFNTEAFF.